This T cell receptor beta chain is drawn from a study of T cells in Graves' hyperthyroidism and ophthalmopathy. Diagnoses used clinical symptoms, serum thyroxine and TRAb, thyroid ultrasound and orbital computed tomography. Germline V gene sequence: CDR1 MDHEN, CDR2 SYDVKM. The CDR3 has 15 amino acids. The V segment lost 7 bases and the J segment 6 bases; nucleotides outside the gene matches: 10. RNA transcripts gave rise to amplified TCR beta CDR3 regions. First-round RT-PCR with HTBI primers amplified the TCR CDR3 region. TCRdb re-called the multiplex PCR reads through MiXCR, storing one row per CDR3 protein. The sample includes a few hundred thousand distinct CDR3 sequences, less than 25% of them seen just once.

This sequence was found in a woman in her 70s with Graves' ophthalmopathy. The chain is built from TRBV28 and TRBJ2-3; TRBD1 matches 10 bases. Sequencing input: blood. The CDR3 nucleotides are TGTGCCAGCATCACCGGGGGACAGGGGTGGGATACGCAGTATTTT. Protein sequence: CASITGGQGWDTQYF.